The 6 T cell receptor beta chains given below trace back to one sample, sequenced in a study of T cells in Graves' hyperthyroidism and ophthalmopathy. Amplified regions were TCR beta CDR3 sequences from RNA transcripts. HTBI primers were used for first-round RT-PCR of the TCR CDR3. One entry per CDR3 protein results from TCRdb running MiXCR on the multiplex PCR reads. The sample has almost 600,000 distinct CDR3 sequences; approximately 15% are singletons. Sequenced input: blood. All receptors come from a woman aged 25 to 45 with Graves' hyperthyroidism that later progressed to Graves' ophthalmopathy.

In its sample, this clonotype was seen many times. The chain is built from TRBV27 and TRBJ1-1, with TRBD1 matching 9 bases. The trim removed 5 bases at V and 10 bases at J, leaving 8 bases unmatched. Germline-derived CDR1 and CDR2 are MNHEY and SMNVEV (reference sequence). This CDR3 comprises 13 residues. The CDR3 reads CASSPTGTGRAFF. The CDR3 DNA reads TGTGCCAGCAGTCCCACTGGGACAGGGAGAGCTTTCTTT.

The genes are TRBV10-1 and TRBJ2-2; D gene ambiguous. This CDR3 is built from 14 residues. The germline V and J ends were trimmed by 3 bases and 1 base, with 6 bases remaining between them. Germline-derived CDR1 and CDR2 are WNHNN and SYGVQD (reference sequence). For the CDR3, the DNA is TGCGCCAGCAGTGATACCGGGAACACCGGGGAGCTGTTTTTT. Its translation: CASSDTGNTGELFF.

This clonotype was recorded many times. The rearrangement links TRBV3-1 to TRBJ1-1; D gene uncertain. The V gene lost 8 bases and the J gene lost 1 base, with 5 bases spanning the gap. There are 11 residues in the CDR3. Germline V gene lookup returns CDR1 LGHDT and CDR2 YNNKEL (reference sequence). DNA of the CDR3: TGTGCCAGCGCATCGAACACTGAAGCTTTCTTT. It codes for CASASNTEAFF.

The gene calls are TRBV28 and TRBJ2-2; TRBD1 matches at 10 bases. Unmatched junction bases numbered 4, after V lost 6 bases and J lost 3 bases. CDR1 is MDHEN and CDR2 is SYDVKM in the germline V gene. The CDR3 covers 15 residues. The DNA of the CDR3 is TGTGCCAGCAGAAAGGACAGGGGGTACACCGGGGAGCTGTTTTTT. Translated: CASRKDRGYTGELFF.

This clonotype was picked up many times. The rearrangement links TRBV12-3 or TRBV12-4 to TRBJ2-7; D gene uncertain. This CDR3 has 13 amino acids. V was shortened by 7 bases and J by 3 bases, with 13 bases between the two germline ends. The CDR3 DNA reads as TGTGCCAGCAAAGTTCAGTCCCACTACGAGCAGTACTTC. Protein product: CASKVQSHYEQYF.

The sample holds many counts of this clonotype. The rearrangement uses TRBV7-9 and TRBJ1-2; no clear D gene. The CDR3 extends over 14 amino acids. Trimming shortened V by 2 bases and J by 6 bases, and 13 bases separated the two germline ends. Germline V gives CDR1 SEHNR, CDR2 FQNEAQ (reference sequence). Written as DNA, the CDR3 is TGTGCCAGCAGCTTAAAGGTGTTGGAGGATGGCTACACCTTC. Translation: CASSLKVLEDGYTF.